The 14 T cell receptor beta chains in this list originate from one sample, sequenced in a study of blood T cell repertoires in COVID-19. Data came from immunoSEQ multiplex PCR; TCRdb stores just in-frame clones and leaves some out. Among about 370,000 clones, approximately 90% were seen once, and the ten largest hold roughly 1%. The sample consisted of PBMCs or T cells enriched from blood (not recorded which). All receptors come from a man aged 18 to 29 who had recovered from COVID-19.

The rearrangement joins TRBV7-3 to TRBJ2-1, with 9 bases that match TRBD2. V dropped 4 bases and J dropped 8; count of bases not matched to a gene: 24. The V gene's germline CDR1 is SGHTA and CDR2 FQGTGA. The CDR3 spans 20 residues. This CDR3 is CASSYLAQVWGSGSWDEQFF. The CDR3 bases are TGTGCCAGCAGCTACTTGGCCCAGGTTTGGGGTAGCGGGAGTTGGGATGAGCAGTTCTTC.

The V call is TRBV7-2, the J call TRBJ2-7; 7 positions agree with TRBD2. There are 14 residues in the CDR3. J lost 1 base, V lost 5 bases, and 5 bases had no gene match. Germline CDR1 SGHTA, CDR2 FQGNSA. The CDR3 nucleotides read TGTGCCAGCAGCCCCCAGCGGGGATCCTACGAGCAGTACTTC. It yields the protein CASSPQRGSYEQYF.

The chain couples TRBV6-5 to TRBJ1-5, with D unclear. Trimming pared 8 bases from V and 1 base from J, leaving 15 bases between. CDR1 is MNHEY and CDR2 is SVGAGI in the germline V gene. This CDR3 spans 15 amino acids. CDR3 nucleotides: TGTGCCAGCCGAGCACAGCGGCAGAGCAATCAGCCCCAGCATTTT. Encoded protein: CASRAQRQSNQPQHF.

V gene TRBV7-9 combines with J gene TRBJ1-5; D uncertain. V dropped 8 bases and J dropped 3 bases, with 17 bases sitting between them. The CDR3 runs to 15 residues. Germline V gene data show CDR1 as SEHNR and CDR2 as FQNEAQ (reference sequence). CDR3 region: CASAMGGVVNQPQHF. In DNA, the CDR3 is TGTGCCAGCGCCATGGGAGGCGTGGTCAATCAGCCCCAGCATTTT. Looking up the rest from reference TRBV7-9 and TRBJ1-5 gives the full variable domain: DTGVSQNPRHKITKRGQNVTFRCDPISEHNRLYWYRQTLGQGPEFLTYFQNEAQLEKSRLLSDRFSAERPKGSFSTLEIQRTEQGDSAMYLCASAMGGVVNQPQHFGDGTRLSIL.

This chain's CDR3 is CASSQERLKGSEQFF. The CDR3 DNA reads as TGTGCCAGCAGCCAAGAGCGGCTAAAAGGAAGTGAGCAGTTCTTC. This chain joins TRBV3-1 (or the pseudogene TRBV3-2) and TRBJ2-1; D is unresolved. The CDR3 contains 15 residues. CDR1 and CDR2 from the germline V gene are LGHDT and YNNKEL (reference sequence). Deletions cut 0 bases from V and 9 bases from J, with 15 bases between.

The CDR3 DNA is TGTGCCAGCAGTGAATTAGGAAGGGGGAACACTGAAGCTTTCTTT. Protein: CASSELGRGNTEAFF. V usage is TRBV2 and J usage is TRBJ1-1, with TRBD1 as a possible D gene (5 bases). Trimming pared 2 bases from V and 1 base from J, leaving 11 bases between. CDR3 size: 15 residues. Germline CDR1 SNHLY, CDR2 FYNNEI.

The rearrangement uses TRBV14 and TRBJ1-2, with TRBD1 matching 10 bases. Germline CDR1 reads SGHDN; CDR2 reads FVKESK. V gave up 5 bases and J gave up 8 bases; unmatched junction bases: 5. The CDR3 contains 13 residues. CDR3 residues: CASSLTGGRGYTF. In nucleotides, the CDR3 is TGTGCCAGCAGCTTGACAGGGGGCCGGGGCTACACCTTC. Combining the CDR3 with reference TRBV14 and TRBJ1-2 gives the whole variable domain EAGVTQFPSHSVIEKGQTVTLRCDPISGHDNLYWYRRVMGKEIKFLLHFVKESKQDESGMPNNRFLAERTGGTYSTLKVQPAELEDSGVYFCASSLTGGRGYTFGSGTRLTVV.

The chain joins TRBV19 to TRBJ2-3; 11 bases agree with TRBD1. V lost 5 bases, J lost 4 bases, and 2 bases stayed unmatched. Germline V gene lookup returns CDR1 LNHDA and CDR2 SQIVND (reference sequence). This CDR3 spans 14 amino acids. The DNA of the CDR3 is TGTGCCAGTAGTGTGGACAGGGGGCCAGATACGCAGTATTTT. It is translated as CASSVDRGPDTQYF.

The chain employs TRBV7-9 and TRBJ1-1; no reliable D call. Germline CDR1 and CDR2: SEHNR and FQNEAQ (reference sequence). CDR3 length: 11 amino acids. The V and J ends lost 0 bases and 10 bases respectively, with 6 bases between them. CDR3 region: CASSLAIGAFF. CDR3 bases: TGTGCCAGCAGCTTAGCGATCGGAGCTTTCTTT. The whole variable domain, filled in from reference TRBV7-9 and TRBJ1-1, reads DTGVSQNPRHKITKRGQNVTFRCDPISEHNRLYWYRQTLGQGPEFLTYFQNEAQLEKSRLLSDRFSAERPKGSFSTLEIQRTEQGDSAMYLCASSLAIGAFFGQGTRLTVV.

This clone was found once. V and J are TRBV2 and TRBJ2-1; a possible D gene is TRBD2 (6 bases). With 6 bases removed from V and 1 base from J, the gap between germline ends came to 22 bases. Per the germline V gene, CDR1 is SNHLY and CDR2 is FYNNEI. CDR3 length: 18 amino acids. CDR3 sequence: CASSPNPSTSFSYNEQFF. The DNA for the CDR3 is TGTGCCAGCAGCCCAAATCCCTCGACTAGTTTTTCCTACAATGAGCAGTTCTTC.

The V gene is TRBV11-2, the J gene TRBJ1-5; possibly TRBD1 for D (6 bases). CDR3 size: 16 residues. The V and J ends lost 1 base and 9 bases respectively, with 19 bases between them. The germline CDR1 and CDR2 sequences are SGHAT and FQNNGV. CDR3 nucleotide sequence: TGTGCCAGCAGCTTAGTGGGGGCGCCAGGGATTCCGCCCCAGCATTTT. Its protein is CASSLVGAPGIPPQHF.

This rearrangement joins TRBV30 to TRBJ1-4; 10 bases are shared with TRBD1. V gave up 8 bases and J gave up 8 bases; unmatched junction bases: 8. The germline V gene encodes CDR1 GTSNPN and CDR2 SVGIG (reference sequence). The CDR3 length is 13 residues. This chain's CDR3 is CAGGRDRGEKLFF. DNA for the CDR3: TGTGCCGGGGGCCGGGACAGGGGCGAAAAACTGTTTTTT. Using reference TRBV30 and TRBJ1-4 for the parts outside the CDR3, the full variable domain is SQTIHQWPATLVQPVGSPLSLECTVEGTSNPNLYWYRQAAGRGLQLLFYSVGIGQISSEVPQNLSASRPQDRQFILSSKKLLLSDSGFYLCAGGRDRGEKLFFGSGTQLSVL.

The V gene is TRBV13, the J gene TRBJ1-2; D gene unclear. Looked up from germline, CDR1 is PRHDT and CDR2 is FYEKMQ (reference sequence). Trimming cost V 8 bases and J 3 bases, with 10 bases left between them. The CDR3 spans 12 residues. The CDR3 nucleotides read TGTGCCAGCGCGGTTCTTTACTATGGCTACACCTTC. It translates to CASAVLYYGYTF. The full variable domain, rest sourced from reference TRBV13 and TRBJ1-2, is AAGVIQSPRHLIKEKRETATLKCYPIPRHDTVYWYQQGPGQDPQFLISFYEKMQSDKGSIPDRFSAQQFSDYHSELNMSSLELGDSALYFCASAVLYYGYTFGSGTRLTVV.

This clone is a singleton in its sample. This chain joins TRBV6-1 and TRBJ2-1, with 8 bases fitting TRBD2. Germline values: CDR1 MNHNS, CDR2 SASEGT. This CDR3 comprises 16 residues. V gave up 1 base and J gave up 10 bases; unmatched junction bases: 12. CDR3 DNA: TGTGCCAGCAGTGAAGTTTCTAGCGGGCCTTCTGGGGAGCAGTTCTTC. It yields the protein CASSEVSSGPSGEQFF.